A single sample is the source of the 15 T cell receptor beta chains below, sequenced in a study of tumor-infiltrating lymphocytes in localized non-small cell lung cancer. Generated by immunoSEQ multiplex PCR, the TCRdb table keeps only in-frame clones and is missing some. The sample contains some 2,600 clones, 50% to 60% of which appear only once. Sequences were obtained from uninvolved lung tissue not adjacent to the tumor. Every receptor here comes from a human donor with non-small cell lung cancer.

This clone was observed a handful of times. V gene TRBV2 combines with J gene TRBJ1-1, with D possibly matching TRBD1 (6 bases). CDR1 and CDR2 (germline): SNHLY, FYNNEI. This CDR3 has 15 amino acids. V was clipped by 6 bases and J by 4 bases, with 18 bases between them. The CDR3 sequence: CASSRYVGGLTEAFF. CDR3 nucleotides: TGTGCCAGCAGCCGATACGTCGGGGGCCTCACTGAAGCTTTCTTT.

The chain combines TRBV7-9 with TRBJ1-4; maybe TRBD1 (5 bases). Trimming took off 3 bases at V and 5 bases at J, with 13 bases between the two ends. CDR3 length: 15 residues. The V gene's germline CDR1 is SEHNR and CDR2 FQNEAQ (reference sequence). The DNA for the CDR3 is TGTGCCAGCAGCTTGCCGGGACCCTTAAATGAAAAACTGTTTTTT. Its translation is CASSLPGPLNEKLFF.

The chain has TRBV6-5 and TRBJ2-7, with TRBD2 matching 10 bases. This CDR3 is 14 amino acids long. The J segment lost 5 bases and the V segment lost 6 bases, leaving 7 bases of the junction unmatched. CDR1 MNHEY and CDR2 SVGAGI come from the germline V gene. In nucleotides, the CDR3 is TGTGCCAGCAGCCCTAGCGGGAGCATCCACGAGCAGTACTTC. Encoded protein: CASSPSGSIHEQYF.

The rearrangement joins TRBV28 to TRBJ2-7; 9 nucleotides align to TRBD1. This CDR3 spans 15 amino acids. Trimming at V came to 2 bases and at J to 3 bases, leaving 5 bases not matched to a gene. Germline V gene sequence: CDR1 MDHEN, CDR2 SYDVKM. CDR3 loop: CASSLTATGGYEQYF. The CDR3 DNA follows: TGTGCCAGCAGTTTAACGGCGACAGGGGGCTACGAGCAGTACTTC.

The chain is built from TRBV27 and TRBJ1-2; tentative D call: TRBD1 (5 bases). The CDR3 sequence is 13 residues long. Trimming took off 2 bases at V and 8 bases at J, with 12 bases between the two ends. Per the germline V gene, CDR1 is MNHEY and CDR2 is SMNVEV (reference sequence). CDR3: CASSLGPWGGYTF. The CDR3 DNA sequence: TGTGCCAGCAGTTTAGGACCCTGGGGCGGCTACACCTTC.

This rearrangement joins TRBV7-2 to TRBJ2-7; either TRBD1 or TRBD2 may supply D (6 bases each). This CDR3 contains 13 residues. Germline loops: CDR1 SGHTA, CDR2 FQGNSA. Trimming removed 1 base from V and 6 bases from J, with 10 bases in between. CDR3 region: CASSLVGGGEQYF. The DNA of the CDR3 is TGTGCCAGCAGCTTAGTGGGGGGCGGCGAGCAGTACTTC.

V gene TRBV30 combines with J gene TRBJ2-1; 7 nucleotides align to TRBD2. V lost 5 bases and J lost 5; bases outside the gene matches: 9. Germline V gene sequence: CDR1 GTSNPN, CDR2 SVGIG (reference sequence). The CDR3 spans 14 residues. DNA of the CDR3: TGTGCCTGGGGGGCGGGAGTGGTCCACAATGAGCAGTTCTTC. Translation: CAWGAGVVHNEQFF.

The rearrangement joins TRBV29-1 to TRBJ2-5; TRBD2 agrees at 10 bases. V was clipped by 8 bases and J by 1 base; unmatched bases: 4. Looked up from germline, CDR1 is SQVTM and CDR2 is ANQGSEA. The CDR3 length is 13 residues. The chain's CDR3 is CSISGRPQETQYF. In DNA form, the CDR3 reads TGCAGCATTAGCGGGAGGCCCCAAGAGACCCAGTACTTC.

There are a few counts of this clone. The chain links TRBV28 to TRBJ2-7; 9 bases fit TRBD2. Germline V gives CDR1 MDHEN, CDR2 SYDVKM. V gave up 2 bases and J gave up 1 base; unmatched junction bases: 0. This CDR3 spans 14 amino acids. As DNA, the CDR3 is TGTGCCAGCAGTTTAGCGGGAGGGTCCTACGAGCAGTACTTC. This gives the protein CASSLAGGSYEQYF.

This clone occurred a few times. The V and J genes are TRBV19 and TRBJ1-5; perhaps TRBD1 as D (6 bases). The CDR3 totals 17 residues. Germline V CDR1 and CDR2: LNHDA, SQIVND (reference sequence). V gave up 5 bases and J gave up 0 bases, with 17 bases separating them. The CDR3 loop reads CASSRDTAPYSNQPQHF. CDR3 nucleotide sequence: TGTGCCAGTAGTCGGGACACCGCCCCTTATAGCAATCAGCCCCAGCATTTT. Full variable domain (missing parts from reference TRBV19 and TRBJ1-5): DGGITQSPKYLFRKEGQNVTLSCEQNLNHDAMYWYRQDPGQGLRLIYYSQIVNDFQKGDIAEGYSVSREKKESFPLTVTSAQKNPTAFYLCASSRDTAPYSNQPQHFGDGTRLSIL.

This clone was recorded a few times. The chain uses TRBV5-1 and TRBJ2-3; D is perhaps TRBD1 (5 bases). V was pared by 0 bases and J by 7 bases, with 18 bases between. The germline gives CDR1 SGHRS, CDR2 YFSETQ. CDR3 length: 16 residues. In DNA, the CDR3 is TGCGCCAGCAGCTTGGGTCTAGGGGCCGACTCGAATACGCAGTATTTT. Protein sequence: CASSLGLGADSNTQYF.

This chain links TRBV10-1 with TRBJ2-7, with TRBD2 matching over 11 bases. Losses at the gene ends were 2 bases for V and 6 bases for J; bases not matched to a gene: 6. The V gene's germline CDR1 is WNHNN and CDR2 SYGVQD (reference sequence). CDR3 length equals 15 residues. CDR3 DNA sequence: TGCGCCAGCAGTGAGGACCCGGGACTAGCGGCCGAGCAGTACTTC. Encoded protein: CASSEDPGLAAEQYF.

The chain recombines TRBV7-9 with TRBJ1-5; D perhaps matches TRBD1 (6 bases). Trimming pared 5 bases from V and 6 bases from J, leaving 17 bases between. The germline V gene encodes CDR1 SEHNR and CDR2 FQNEAQ (reference sequence). The CDR3 totals 15 residues. Written as DNA, the CDR3 is TGTGCCAGCAGCCCAGGCGGCAGGGGAGGTCAGCCCCAGCATTTT. The encoded protein is CASSPGGRGGQPQHF. The full variable domain, with the rest looked up from reference TRBV7-9 and TRBJ1-5, is DTGVSQNPRHKITKRGQNVTFRCDPISEHNRLYWYRQTLGQGPEFLTYFQNEAQLEKSRLLSDRFSAERPKGSFSTLEIQRTEQGDSAMYLCASSPGGRGGQPQHFGDGTRLSIL.

V usage is TRBV30 and J usage is TRBJ2-7; the D gene could be TRBD1 or TRBD2 (5 bases each). The CDR3 contains 13 residues. Germline CDR1 GTSNPN, CDR2 SVGIG (reference sequence). V lost 5 bases and J 1 base, leaving 12 bases between the germline ends. The CDR3 DNA sequence: TGTGCCTGGGGTCAGGGAGAATCCTACGAGCAGTACTTC. Translated: CAWGQGESYEQYF. The full variable domain, its missing parts supplied by reference TRBV30 and TRBJ2-7, is SQTIHQWPATLVQPVGSPLSLECTVEGTSNPNLYWYRQAAGRGLQLLFYSVGIGQISSEVPQNLSASRPQDRQFILSSKKLLLSDSGFYLCAWGQGESYEQYFGPGTRLTVT.

The chain recombines TRBV7-2 with TRBJ1-2, with TRBD1 matching over 7 bases. Germline V CDR1 and CDR2: SGHTA, FQGNSA. This CDR3 contains 17 residues. Trimming took 3 bases from V and 2 from J; bases not matched to a gene: 12. The CDR3 DNA is TGTGCCAGCAGCTTCACACCCGAGACAGGGACGAACTATGGCTACACCTTC. It encodes CASSFTPETGTNYGYTF.